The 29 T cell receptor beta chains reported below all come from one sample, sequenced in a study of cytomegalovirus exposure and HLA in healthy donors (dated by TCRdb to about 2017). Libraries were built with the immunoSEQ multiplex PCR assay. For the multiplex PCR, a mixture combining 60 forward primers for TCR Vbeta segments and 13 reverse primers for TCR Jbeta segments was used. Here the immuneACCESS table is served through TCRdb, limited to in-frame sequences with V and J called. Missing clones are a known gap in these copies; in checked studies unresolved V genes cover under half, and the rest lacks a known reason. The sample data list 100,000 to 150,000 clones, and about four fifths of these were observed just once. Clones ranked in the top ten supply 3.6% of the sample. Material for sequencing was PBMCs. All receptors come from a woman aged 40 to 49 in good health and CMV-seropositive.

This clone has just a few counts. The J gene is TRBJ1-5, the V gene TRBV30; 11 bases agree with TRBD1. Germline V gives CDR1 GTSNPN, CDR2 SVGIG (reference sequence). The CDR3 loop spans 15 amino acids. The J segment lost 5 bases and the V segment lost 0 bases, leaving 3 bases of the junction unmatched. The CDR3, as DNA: TGTGCCTGGAGTGTCAAGGGACAGGGGGATCAGCCCCAGCATTTT. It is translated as CAWSVKGQGDQPQHF.

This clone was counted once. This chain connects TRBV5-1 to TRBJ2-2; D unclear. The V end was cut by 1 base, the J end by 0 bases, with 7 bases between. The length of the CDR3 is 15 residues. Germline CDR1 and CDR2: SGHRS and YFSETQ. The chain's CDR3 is CASSLLESNTGELFF. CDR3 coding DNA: TGCGCCAGCAGCTTGCTGGAGTCGAACACCGGGGAGCTGTTTTTT.

The CDR3 loop reads CASTSRQGASYGYTF. The CDR3 DNA is TGTGCCAGCACGTCACGACAGGGGGCCAGCTATGGCTACACCTTC. The chain is built from TRBV2 and TRBJ1-2, with 10 bases matching TRBD1. Germline V gene sequence: CDR1 SNHLY, CDR2 FYNNEI. The CDR3 covers 15 residues. With V trimmed by 7 bases and J by 4 bases, 9 bases remained unmatched.

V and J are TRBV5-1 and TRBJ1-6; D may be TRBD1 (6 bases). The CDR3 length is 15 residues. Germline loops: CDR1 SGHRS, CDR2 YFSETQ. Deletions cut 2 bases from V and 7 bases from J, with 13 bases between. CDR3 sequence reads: CASSLNRAFNSPLHF. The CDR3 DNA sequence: TGCGCCAGCAGCTTAAACAGGGCTTTCAATTCACCCCTCCACTTT.

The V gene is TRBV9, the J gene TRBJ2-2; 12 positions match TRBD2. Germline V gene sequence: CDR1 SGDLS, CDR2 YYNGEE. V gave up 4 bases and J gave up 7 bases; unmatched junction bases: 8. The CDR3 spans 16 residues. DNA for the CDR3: TGTGCCAGCAGCCCTAGCGGGAGGGTTTCTGGCGGGGAGCTGTTTTTT. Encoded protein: CASSPSGRVSGGELFF.

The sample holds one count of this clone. This CDR3 reads CASSSRLAGGLEQYF. CDR3 bases: TGTGCCAGCAGTTCCAGACTAGCGGGAGGACTCGAGCAGTACTTC. The chain has TRBV28 and TRBJ2-7; 13 bases line up with TRBD2. The germline gives CDR1 MDHEN, CDR2 SYDVKM. J gave up 6 bases and V 4 bases, and 6 bases lay outside the gene matches. CDR3 length: 15 residues.

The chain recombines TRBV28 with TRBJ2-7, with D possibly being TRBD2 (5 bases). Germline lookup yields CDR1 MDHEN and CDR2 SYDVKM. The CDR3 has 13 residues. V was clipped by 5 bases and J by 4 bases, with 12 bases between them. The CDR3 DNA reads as TGTGCCAGCAGTGATGAGTCGGGATACGAGCAGTACTTC. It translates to CASSDESGYEQYF.

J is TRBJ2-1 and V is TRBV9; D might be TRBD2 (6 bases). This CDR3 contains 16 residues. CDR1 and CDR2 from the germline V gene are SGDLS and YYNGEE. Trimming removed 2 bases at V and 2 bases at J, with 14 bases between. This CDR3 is CASSVKRVVTYNEQFF. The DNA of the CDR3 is TGTGCCAGCAGCGTCAAGCGGGTGGTGACCTACAATGAGCAGTTCTTC.

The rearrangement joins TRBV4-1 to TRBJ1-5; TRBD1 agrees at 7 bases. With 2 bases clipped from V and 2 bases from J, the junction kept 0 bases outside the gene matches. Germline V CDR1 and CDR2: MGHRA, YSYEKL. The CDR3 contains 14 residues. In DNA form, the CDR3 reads TGCGCCAGCAGCCAACAGGGGGGCAATCAGCCCCAGCATTTT. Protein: CASSQQGGNQPQHF.

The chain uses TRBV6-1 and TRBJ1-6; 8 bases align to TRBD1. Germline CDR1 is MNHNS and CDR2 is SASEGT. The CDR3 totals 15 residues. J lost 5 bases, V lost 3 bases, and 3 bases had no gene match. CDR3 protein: CASSDRTGHNSPLHF. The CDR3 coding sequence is TGTGCCAGCAGTGATCGGACAGGGCATAATTCACCCCTCCACTTT.

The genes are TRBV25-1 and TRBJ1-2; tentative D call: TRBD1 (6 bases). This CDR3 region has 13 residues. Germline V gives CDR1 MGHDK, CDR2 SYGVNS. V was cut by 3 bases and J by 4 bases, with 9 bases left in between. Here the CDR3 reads CASSDRGVYGYTF. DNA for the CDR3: TGTGCCAGCAGTGACAGGGGCGTCTATGGCTACACCTTC.

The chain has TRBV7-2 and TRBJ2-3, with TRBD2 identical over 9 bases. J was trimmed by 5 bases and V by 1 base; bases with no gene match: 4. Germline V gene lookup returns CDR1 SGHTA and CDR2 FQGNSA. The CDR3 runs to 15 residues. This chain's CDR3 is CASSLDGLARDTQYF. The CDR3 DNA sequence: TGTGCCAGCAGCTTAGATGGACTAGCGAGAGATACGCAGTATTTT.

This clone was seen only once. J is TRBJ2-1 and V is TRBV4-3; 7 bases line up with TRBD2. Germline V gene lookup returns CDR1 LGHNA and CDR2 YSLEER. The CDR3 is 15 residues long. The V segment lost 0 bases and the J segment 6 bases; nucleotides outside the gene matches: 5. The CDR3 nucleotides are TGCGCCAGCAGCCAAGACGGCGGGAGCTCCAATGAGCAGTTCTTC. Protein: CASSQDGGSSNEQFF.

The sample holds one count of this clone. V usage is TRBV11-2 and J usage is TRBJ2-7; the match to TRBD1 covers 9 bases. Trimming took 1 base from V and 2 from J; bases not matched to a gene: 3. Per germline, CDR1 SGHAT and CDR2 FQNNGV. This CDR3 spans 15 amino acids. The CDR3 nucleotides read TGTGCCAGCAGCTTAGGAAGGACAGGGGCCTACGAGCAGTACTTC. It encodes CASSLGRTGAYEQYF.

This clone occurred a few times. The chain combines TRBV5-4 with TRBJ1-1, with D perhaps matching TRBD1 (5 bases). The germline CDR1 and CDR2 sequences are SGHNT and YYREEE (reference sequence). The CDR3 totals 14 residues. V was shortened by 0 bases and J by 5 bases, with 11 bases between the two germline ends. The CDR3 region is CASSLGQGRTEAFF. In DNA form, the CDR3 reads TGTGCCAGCAGCTTGGGGCAGGGCCGAACTGAAGCTTTCTTT.

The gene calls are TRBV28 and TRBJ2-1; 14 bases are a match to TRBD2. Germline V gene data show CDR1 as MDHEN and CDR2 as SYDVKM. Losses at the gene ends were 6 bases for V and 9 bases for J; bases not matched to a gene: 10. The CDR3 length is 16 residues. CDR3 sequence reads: CASRPGTSGRTGEQFF. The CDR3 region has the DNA TGTGCCAGCAGGCCCGGGACTAGCGGGAGAACGGGTGAGCAGTTCTTC.

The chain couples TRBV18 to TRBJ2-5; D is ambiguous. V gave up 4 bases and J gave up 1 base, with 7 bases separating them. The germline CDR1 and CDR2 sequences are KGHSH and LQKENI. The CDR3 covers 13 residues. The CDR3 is CASSLVSQETQYF. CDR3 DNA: TGTGCCAGCTCACTAGTGTCCCAAGAGACCCAGTACTTC.

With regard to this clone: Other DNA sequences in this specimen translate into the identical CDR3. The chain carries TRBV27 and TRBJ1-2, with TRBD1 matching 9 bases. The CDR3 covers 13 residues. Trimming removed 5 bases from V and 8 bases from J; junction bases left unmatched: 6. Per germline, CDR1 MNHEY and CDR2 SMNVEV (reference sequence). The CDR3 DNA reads TGTGCCAGCAGTGAGGGGACAGGGATCGGCTACACCTTC. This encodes CASSEGTGIGYTF.

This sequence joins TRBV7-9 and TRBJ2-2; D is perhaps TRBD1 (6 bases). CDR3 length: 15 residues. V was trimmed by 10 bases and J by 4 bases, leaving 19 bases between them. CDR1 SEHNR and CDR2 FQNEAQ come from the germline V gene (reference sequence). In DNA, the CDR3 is TGTGCCACGCTACTACAGGGTTGGAGCACCGGGGAGCTGTTTTTT. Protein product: CATLLQGWSTGELFF.

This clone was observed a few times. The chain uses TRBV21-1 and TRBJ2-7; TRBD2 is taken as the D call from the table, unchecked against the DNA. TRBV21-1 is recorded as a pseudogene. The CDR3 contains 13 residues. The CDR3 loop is CATALLAGAEQYF. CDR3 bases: TGTGCCACAGCTCTACTAGCGGGAGCCGAGCAGTACTTC.

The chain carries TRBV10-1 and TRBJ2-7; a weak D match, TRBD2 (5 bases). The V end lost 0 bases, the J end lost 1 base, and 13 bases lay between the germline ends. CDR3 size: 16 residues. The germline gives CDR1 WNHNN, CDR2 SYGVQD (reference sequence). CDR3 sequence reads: CASSESPAESSYEQYF. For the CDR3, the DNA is TGCGCCAGCAGTGAGTCGCCAGCGGAGTCATCCTACGAGCAGTACTTC.

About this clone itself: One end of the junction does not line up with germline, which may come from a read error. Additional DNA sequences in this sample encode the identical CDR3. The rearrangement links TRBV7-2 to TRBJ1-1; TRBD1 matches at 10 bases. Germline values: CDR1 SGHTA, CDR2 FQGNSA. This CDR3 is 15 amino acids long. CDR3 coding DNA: TGCGCCAGCAGCACAAGACAGGGGGCGGACACTGAAGCTTTCTTT. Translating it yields CASSTRQGADTEAFF.

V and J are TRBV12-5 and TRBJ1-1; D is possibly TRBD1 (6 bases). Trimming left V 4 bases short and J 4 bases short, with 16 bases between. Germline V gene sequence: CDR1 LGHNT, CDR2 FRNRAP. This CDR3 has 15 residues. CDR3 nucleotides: TGTGCTAGTGGTTGGGGAAACAGGGCCCCCACTGAAGCTTTCTTT. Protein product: CASGWGNRAPTEAFF.

The CDR3 spells CASRTTGGNEQFF. The CDR3 bases are TGTGCCAGCAGGACTACAGGGGGCAATGAGCAGTTCTTC. The chain uses TRBV2 and TRBJ2-1, with 8 bases identical to TRBD1. Per the germline V gene, CDR1 is SNHLY and CDR2 is FYNNEI. V gave up 6 bases and J gave up 6 bases; unmatched junction bases: 4. The CDR3 loop spans 13 amino acids.

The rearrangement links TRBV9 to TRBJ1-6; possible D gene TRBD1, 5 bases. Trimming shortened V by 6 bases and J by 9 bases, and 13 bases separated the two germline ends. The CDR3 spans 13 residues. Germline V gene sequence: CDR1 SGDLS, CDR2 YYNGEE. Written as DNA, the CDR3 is TGTGCCAGCAATAGGGGCTCGGGTTCACCCCTCCACTTT. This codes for CASNRGSGSPLHF.

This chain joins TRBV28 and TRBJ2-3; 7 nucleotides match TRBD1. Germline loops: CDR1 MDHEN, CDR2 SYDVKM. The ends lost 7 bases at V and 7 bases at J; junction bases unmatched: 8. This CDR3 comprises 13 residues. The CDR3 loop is CASIRGGAYTQYF. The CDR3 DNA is TGTGCCAGCATCAGAGGGGGCGCATATACGCAGTATTTT.

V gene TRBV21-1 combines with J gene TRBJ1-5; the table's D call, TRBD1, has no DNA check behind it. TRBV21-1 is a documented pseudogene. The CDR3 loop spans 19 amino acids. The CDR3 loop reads CASSKGGITGRSGNQPQHF. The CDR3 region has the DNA TGTGCCAGCAGCAAAGGGGGAATCACAGGCCGTAGTGGCAATCAGCCCCAGCATTTT.

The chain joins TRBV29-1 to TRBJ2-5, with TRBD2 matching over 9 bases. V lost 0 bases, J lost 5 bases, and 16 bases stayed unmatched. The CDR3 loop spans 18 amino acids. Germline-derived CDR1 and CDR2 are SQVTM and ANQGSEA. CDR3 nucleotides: TGCAGCGTTGAAGAGTGGAGAGCGGGAGGAAGGAAGGAGGAGACCCAGTACTTC. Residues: CSVEEWRAGGRKEETQYF.

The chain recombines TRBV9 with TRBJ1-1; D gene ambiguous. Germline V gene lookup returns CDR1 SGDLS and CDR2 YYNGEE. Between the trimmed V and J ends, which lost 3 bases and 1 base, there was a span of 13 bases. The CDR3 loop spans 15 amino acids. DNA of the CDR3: TGTGCCAGCAGCGCACACGGGGAGGGGAACACTGAAGCTTTCTTT. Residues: CASSAHGEGNTEAFF.